Each of the 29 T cell receptor beta chains below was sequenced from the same sample in a study of T cells after posttransplantation cyclophosphamide. Method: immunoSEQ multiplex PCR; TCRdb's copy keeps in-frame clones and lacks some. This repertoire holds about 6,700 clones, and none appear only once. A marrow graft followed busulfan-fludarabine conditioning, with cyclophosphamide on days +3 and +4. Sequenced material: PBMCs, taken after an allogeneic stem cell transplant with post-transplant cyclophosphamide. The receptors stem from a male patient in his thirties who received an allogeneic stem cell transplant from an unrelated donor, was CMV-positive, and had acute and chronic GVHD. Certain T cells may be donor cells from the graft.

This clone was recorded many times. This sequence joins TRBV5-1 and TRBJ2-1, with 10 bases fitting TRBD2. The CDR3 contains 15 residues. V trimming: 5 bases; J trimming: 6 bases; junction bases outside the gene matches: 8. CDR1 SGHRS and CDR2 YFSETQ come from the germline V gene. The CDR3 region has the DNA TGCGCCAGCAGACTCGGAACTAGCGGGGTCAATGAGCAGTTCTTC. Translation gives CASRLGTSGVNEQFF.

This clone was detected ten times or more. The chain joins TRBV5-4 to TRBJ1-2, with 10 nucleotides matching TRBD1. The length of the CDR3 is 15 residues. Germline-derived CDR1 and CDR2 are SGHNT and YYREEE (reference sequence). V shed 4 bases and J 0 bases; nucleotides not matched to a gene: 3. The CDR3 loop is CASSLGQGANYGYTF. The CDR3 nucleotides are TGTGCCAGCAGCCTCGGACAGGGGGCTAACTATGGCTACACCTTC.

This clone was detected many times. This sequence joins TRBV2 and TRBJ2-7; the D gene is possibly TRBD1 (6 bases). Trimming stripped 5 bases from V and 5 bases from J, with 16 bases between. The CDR3 is 14 amino acids. From germline, CDR1 is SNHLY and CDR2 FYNNEI. CDR3 in amino acids: CASSWTEDGHEQYF. Here the CDR3 DNA reads TGTGCCAGCAGTTGGACAGAGGACGGCCACGAGCAGTACTTC. Together with reference TRBV2 and TRBJ2-7, the CDR3 gives the full variable domain: EPEVTQTPSHQVTQMGQEVILRCVPISNHLYFYWYRQILGQKVEFLVSFYNNEISEKSEIFDDQFSVERPDGSNFTLKIRSTKLEDSAMYFCASSWTEDGHEQYFGPGTRLTVT.

This clone is medium-sized by share. V and J are TRBV6-1 and TRBJ1-6; D is perhaps TRBD1 (6 bases). The V end was cut by 7 bases, the J end by 7 bases, with 17 bases between. Germline V gene sequence: CDR1 MNHNS, CDR2 SASEGT. This CDR3 is built from 15 residues. The CDR3: CASTSEDRYNSPLHF. The CDR3 nucleotides are TGTGCCAGCACCTCGGAGGACAGATACAATTCACCCCTCCACTTT.

This clone is judged medium-sized. The chain has TRBV19 and TRBJ1-3, with TRBD1 matching 10 bases. CDR1 LNHDA and CDR2 SQIVND come from the germline V gene (reference sequence). This CDR3 region has 17 residues. The V segment lost 5 bases and the J segment 0 bases; nucleotides outside the gene matches: 7. The CDR3: CASSLRTGGRSGNTIYF. CDR3 coding DNA: TGTGCCAGTAGTCTTCGGACAGGGGGGCGCTCTGGAAACACCATATATTTT.

In this sample, this clone turned up many times. The V gene is TRBV4-3, the J gene TRBJ2-3; 7 nucleotides match TRBD2. V was clipped by 2 bases and J by 15 bases; unmatched bases: 14. There are 14 residues in the CDR3. Germline lookup yields CDR1 LGHNA and CDR2 YSLEER. CDR3 region: CASSQTRETPRRYF. The CDR3 DNA is TGCGCCAGCAGCCAAACGCGGGAGACCCCCCGTCGATATTTT.

As for this clone: A much bigger clone sits one base away, suggesting this may be a read error. CDR3 DNA: TGTGCCAGCAGTCCCCGGAGCTCTGGGGCCAACGTCCTGACTTTC. Translated: CASSPRSSGANVLTF. The chain uses TRBV6-6 and TRBJ2-6, with D unresolved. Germline assignment: CDR1 MNHNY and CDR2 SVGAGI (reference sequence). Trimming pared 5 bases from V and 0 bases from J, leaving 8 bases between. The CDR3 runs 15 residues.

The chain links TRBV19 to TRBJ2-7; D gene unclear. CDR3 length: 12 amino acids. Germline CDR1 reads LNHDA; CDR2 reads SQIVND (reference sequence). V gave up 5 bases and J gave up 9 bases, with 14 bases separating them. The CDR3 is CASSRDRTRQYF. CDR3 DNA: TGTGCCAGTAGTCGCGATAGAACCCGGCAGTACTTC.

Many counts were recorded for this clone. The chain is built from TRBV5-1 and TRBJ1-6; maybe TRBD1 (5 bases). The CDR3 contains 16 residues. Germline V gene lookup returns CDR1 SGHRS and CDR2 YFSETQ. V was clipped by 0 bases and J by 9 bases, with 16 bases between them. The CDR3 loop is CASSLDSLGVGSPLHF. The CDR3 region has the DNA TGCGCCAGCAGCTTGGACAGCTTAGGGGTCGGTTCACCCCTCCACTTT.

This clone has at least ten counts. The V and J genes are TRBV5-1 and TRBJ1-2; TRBD1 might be the D (5 bases). The germline gives CDR1 SGHRS, CDR2 YFSETQ. The V end lost 1 base, the J end lost 5 bases, and 9 bases lay between the germline ends. The CDR3 totals 13 residues. The CDR3 DNA sequence: TGCGCCAGCAGCTTGTCGTCAGGGTATGGCTACACCTTC. Translation: CASSLSSGYGYTF.

At least ten counts were recorded for this clone. The chain joins TRBV18 to TRBJ2-3, with a tentative D call TRBD1 (6 bases). CDR1 KGHSH and CDR2 LQKENI come from the germline V gene. The CDR3 length is 15 residues. Trimming shortened V by 0 bases and J by 3 bases, and 10 bases separated the two germline ends. The CDR3 nucleotides read TGTGCCAGCTCACCACCTTTACAGGGTACAGATACGCAGTATTTT. Translating it yields CASSPPLQGTDTQYF.

By sample share, this clone is medium-sized. This chain links TRBV4-3 with TRBJ2-7, with D tentatively TRBD2 (5 bases). The V gene's germline CDR1 is LGHNA and CDR2 YSLEER. The CDR3 is made up of 16 amino acids. The V and J ends lost 3 bases and 3 bases respectively, with 18 bases between them. The CDR3 region is CASSQRSEGKGYEQYF. CDR3 DNA: TGCGCCAGCAGCCAGCGAAGTGAGGGTAAAGGCTACGAGCAGTACTTC.

To note about this clone: This sequence may be a read error, since a much larger clone differs from it by one base. Within the sample, other DNA sequences also encode this same CDR3. This chain links TRBV7-2 with TRBJ2-1; TRBD2 agrees at 9 bases. Germline V lookup: CDR1 SGHTA, CDR2 FQGNSA. The CDR3 consists of 16 residues. CDR3 coding DNA: TGCGCCAGCAGCTTAGGACTAGCGCCTCTCGGGAGTGAGCAGTTCTTC. Its translation is CASSLGLAPLGSEQFF.

This clone was counted many times. The chain has TRBV4-1 and TRBJ1-6; tentative D call: TRBD1 (6 bases). Per the germline V gene, CDR1 is MGHRA and CDR2 is YSYEKL. Deletions cut 4 bases from V and 5 bases from J, with 15 bases between. This CDR3 spans 16 amino acids. CDR3 residues: CASSLRAGENNSPLHF. The DNA for the CDR3 is TGCGCCAGCAGCCTCCGGGCAGGGGAAAATAATTCACCCCTCCACTTT.

This clone was detected ten times or more. This chain joins TRBV19 and TRBJ2-7; 13 bases agree with TRBD2. V trimming: 5 bases; J trimming: 3 bases; junction bases outside the gene matches: 4. Germline loops: CDR1 LNHDA, CDR2 SQIVND (reference sequence). The CDR3 length is 15 residues. The CDR3 coding sequence is TGTGCCAGTAGTTCCTGGACTAGCGGGAGCTACGAGCAGTACTTC. Residues: CASSSWTSGSYEQYF.

This clone has a count of ten or more. The V gene is TRBV6-6, the J gene TRBJ2-7; the match to TRBD1 covers 7 bases. This CDR3 comprises 15 residues. The germline gives CDR1 MNHNY, CDR2 SVGAGI (reference sequence). Trimming took 0 bases from V and 4 from J; bases not matched to a gene: 6. CDR3 residues: CASSYSGAGGYEQYF. The CDR3 nucleotides read TGTGCCAGCAGTTACTCGGGGGCAGGGGGTTACGAGCAGTACTTC.

This clone was seen many times. Here the CDR3 reads CASSPGLARSYEQYF. In DNA, the CDR3 is TGTGCCAGCAGCCCCGGACTAGCGCGCTCCTACGAGCAGTACTTC. This chain links TRBV6-6 with TRBJ2-7, with TRBD2 identical over 9 bases. CDR1 is MNHNY and CDR2 is SVGAGI in the germline V gene (reference sequence). The J segment lost 0 bases and the V segment lost 6 bases, leaving 6 bases of the junction unmatched. This CDR3 is built from 15 residues.

At least ten counts were recorded for this clone. The rearrangement uses TRBV29-1 and TRBJ1-4; maybe TRBD1 (5 bases). In germline, CDR1 is SQVTM, CDR2 ANQGSEA. The V and J ends lost 8 bases and 6 bases respectively, with 13 bases between them. This CDR3 comprises 12 residues. The CDR3 is CSYRGSDEKLFF. CDR3 in DNA: TGCAGCTACCGGGGGTCTGATGAAAAACTGTTTTTT.

This clone was seen at least ten times. CDR3 coding DNA: TGCGCCAGCAGTCAATCGAACGAGCGGCAGCCCCAGCATTTT. This translates into CASSQSNERQPQHF. The chain joins TRBV23-1 to TRBJ1-5; D gene unclear. TRBV23-1 is sorted into the ORF group, with uncertain function. The CDR3 sequence is 14 residues long. V lost 0 bases, J lost 7 bases, and 10 bases lay in between.

This clone ranks as medium-sized. This chain links TRBV6-1 with TRBJ1-5; 9 positions agree with TRBD1. There are 13 residues in the CDR3. Germline V gene data show CDR1 as MNHNS and CDR2 as SASEGT. J gave up 3 bases and V 11 bases, and 5 bases lay outside the gene matches. In DNA, the CDR3 is TGTGCCTGTGGGACAGGGCCCAATCAGCCCCAGCATTTT. It is translated as CACGTGPNQPQHF.

By sample share, this clone is medium-sized. The rearrangement links TRBV19 to TRBJ2-1; D unresolved. V shed 7 bases and J shed 0 bases, with 4 bases lying between them. Germline loops: CDR1 LNHDA, CDR2 SQIVND (reference sequence). The CDR3 is 12 amino acids. As DNA, the CDR3 is TGTGCCAGTACGAGCTCCTACAATGAGCAGTTCTTC. Protein sequence: CASTSSYNEQFF.

By proportion, this clone is medium-sized. This chain joins TRBV27 and TRBJ2-6, with TRBD2 matching 7 bases. The CDR3 has 15 amino acids. V dropped 2 bases and J dropped 2; count of bases not matched to a gene: 0. CDR1 is MNHEY and CDR2 is SMNVEV in the germline V gene (reference sequence). CDR3 loop: CASSLGRAGANVLTF. The CDR3 region has the DNA TGTGCCAGCAGTTTAGGGAGGGCTGGGGCCAACGTCCTGACTTTC.

This clone has ten or more counts. The rearrangement links TRBV15 to TRBJ2-7; weak D call: TRBD2 (6 bases). Germline V gene sequence: CDR1 LNHNV, CDR2 YYDKDF (reference sequence). V was shortened by 0 bases and J by 6 bases, with 15 bases between the two germline ends. There are 15 residues in the CDR3. In DNA form, the CDR3 reads TGTGCCACCAGCAGAGATAGGGTTCGGGGGACCGAGCAGTACTTC. Translated, it gives CATSRDRVRGTEQYF. Full variable domain (outside the CDR3, taken from reference TRBV15 and TRBJ2-7): DAMVIQNPRYQVTQFGKPVTLSCSQTLNHNVMYWYQQKSSQAPKLLFHYYDKDFNNEADTPDNFQSRRPNTSFCFLDIRSPGLGDTAMYLCATSRDRVRGTEQYFGPGTRLTVT.

This clone occurred many times. The chain recombines TRBV11-3 with TRBJ2-7, with 8 positions matching TRBD2. The junction had 10 bases not matched to a gene; V was cut back by 3 bases and J by 6 bases. CDR3 length: 15 amino acids. Germline CDR1 SGHNT, CDR2 YENEEA. CDR3 nucleotides: TGTGCCAGCAGCTTCGCGGGAGGTCCCTCGTCCGAGCAGTACTTC. This sequence encodes CASSFAGGPSSEQYF. The whole variable domain, filled in from reference TRBV11-3 and TRBJ2-7, reads EAGVVQSPRYKIIEKKQPVAFWCNPISGHNTLYWYLQNLGQGPELLIRYENEEAVDDSQLPKDRFSAERLKGVDSTLKIQPAELGDSAVYLCASSFAGGPSSEQYFGPGTRLTVT.

By share, this clone counts as medium-sized. This chain links TRBV19 with TRBJ2-1, with 8 nucleotides matching TRBD1. The ends lost 5 bases at V and 4 bases at J; junction bases unmatched: 10. The CDR3 contains 16 residues. Germline CDR1 reads LNHDA; CDR2 reads SQIVND (reference sequence). Here the CDR3 DNA reads TGTGCCAGTAGTGACGGACAGGGCGGAGGTTACAATGAGCAGTTCTTC. Amino acids: CASSDGQGGGYNEQFF.

Comments on this clone: This may be a read error, as it is one base from a much larger clone. The chain links TRBV7-9 to TRBJ2-5, with TRBD2 matching over 11 bases. The CDR3 totals 17 residues. Germline values: CDR1 SEHNR, CDR2 FQNEAQ (reference sequence). The CDR3 nucleotides are TGTGCCAGCAGCCTATGGCGGCTAGCGGGGGGACAAGAGACCCCGTACTTC. This gives the protein CASSLWRLAGGQETPYF.

This clone was seen many times. CDR3: CASSFFRGREAYNEQFF. The CDR3 nucleotides are TGTGCCAGCAGCTTTTTTAGAGGGAGGGAAGCCTACAATGAGCAGTTCTTC. V is TRBV11-2 and J is TRBJ2-1; 7 nucleotides agree with TRBD2. V gave up 3 bases and J gave up 2 bases; unmatched junction bases: 10. CDR1 SGHAT and CDR2 FQNNGV come from the germline V gene. The CDR3 is made up of 17 amino acids.

This clone occurred many times. V is TRBV6-6 and J is TRBJ2-1, with D tentatively TRBD1 (5 bases). The V and J ends lost 0 bases and 5 bases respectively, with 8 bases between them. Germline lookup yields CDR1 MNHNY and CDR2 SVGAGI (reference sequence). This CDR3 is built from 14 residues. CDR3 DNA: TGTGCCAGCAGTTACTCGGTGACAGACAATGAGCAGTTCTTC. It encodes CASSYSVTDNEQFF.

This clone was seen ten or more times. Other DNA sequences of this sample code for an identical CDR3. The gene calls are TRBV9 and TRBJ2-5; D not resolved. Germline V gives CDR1 SGDLS, CDR2 YYNGEE. The V gene lost 2 bases and the J gene lost 1 base, with 6 bases spanning the gap. The CDR3 is 13 residues long. The CDR3 protein is CASSVSSQETQYF. In nucleotides, the CDR3 is TGTGCCAGCAGCGTCTCTAGCCAAGAGACCCAGTACTTC.